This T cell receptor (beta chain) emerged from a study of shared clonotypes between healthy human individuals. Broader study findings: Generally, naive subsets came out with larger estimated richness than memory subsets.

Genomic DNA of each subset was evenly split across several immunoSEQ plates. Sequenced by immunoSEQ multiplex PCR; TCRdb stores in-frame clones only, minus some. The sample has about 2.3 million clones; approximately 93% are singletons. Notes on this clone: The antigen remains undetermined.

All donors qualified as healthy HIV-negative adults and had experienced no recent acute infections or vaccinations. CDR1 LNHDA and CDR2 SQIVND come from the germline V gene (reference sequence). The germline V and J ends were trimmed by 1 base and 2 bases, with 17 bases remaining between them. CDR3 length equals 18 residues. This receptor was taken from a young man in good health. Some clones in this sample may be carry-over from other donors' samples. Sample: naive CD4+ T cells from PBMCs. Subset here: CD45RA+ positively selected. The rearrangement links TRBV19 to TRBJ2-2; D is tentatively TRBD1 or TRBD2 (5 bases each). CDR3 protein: CASSIGTVRGPNTGELFF. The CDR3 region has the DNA TGTGCCAGTAGTATAGGGACCGTTCGGGGACCAAACACCGGGGAGCTGTTTTTT.